These T cell receptor beta chains were read from a single sample in a study of shared clonotypes between healthy human individuals. Sequencing was performed with immunoSEQ multiplex PCR; in TCRdb, only in-frame clones are kept and a portion is missing. The table includes 400,000 to 500,000 clones, around 80% detected once. The sample was PBMCs. Receptors originate from a woman in her 40s in good health. Some clones in this sample may be carry-over from other donors' samples. Both conserved end residues are part of each CDR3. Fields, in order: D gene, V gene, clone size, J gene, CDR3 protein, CDR3 DNA. D genes are given only for firm matches. Expanded clones get a size class; other rows say once, few or many, or leave the size out.

d_gene: TRBD1; v_gene: TRBV27; abundance: NA; j_gene: TRBJ2-2; CDR3aa: CASSLSHTGGKNTGELFF; CDR3nt: TGTGCCAGCAGTTTATCCCATACAGGGGGCAAGAACACCGGGGAGCTGTTTTTT
d_gene: TRBD2; v_gene: TRBV7-6; abundance: NA; j_gene: TRBJ2-1; CDR3aa: CASSRDLLAGEGNEQFF; CDR3nt: TGTGCCAGCAGCAGGGACCTCCTAGCGGGAGAGGGCAATGAGCAGTTCTTC
d_gene: TRBD1; v_gene: TRBV5-1; abundance: many; j_gene: TRBJ2-7; CDR3aa: CASSLDRGQGEQYF; CDR3nt: TGCGCCAGCAGCTTGGACAGGGGGCAGGGGGAGCAGTACTTC
d_gene: NA; v_gene: TRBV28; abundance: NA; j_gene: TRBJ2-5; CDR3aa: CASCESQETQYF; CDR3nt: TGTGCCAGCTGTGAGAGCCAAGAGACCCAGTACTTC
d_gene: NA; v_gene: TRBV6-5; abundance: NA; j_gene: TRBJ1-5; CDR3aa: CASSPGGYYQPQHF; CDR3nt: TGTGCCAGCAGCCCGGGGGGGTACTATCAGCCCCAGCATTTT
d_gene: NA; v_gene: TRBV12-1; abundance: NA; j_gene: TRBJ2-7; CDR3aa: CASSSHRTAPLYEQYF; CDR3nt: TGTGCCAGCAGCTCTCACAGGACTGCCCCACTATACGAGCAGTACTTC
d_gene: NA; v_gene: TRBV29-1; abundance: NA; j_gene: TRBJ2-5; CDR3aa: CSVERIAQETQYF; CDR3nt: TGCAGCGTTGAAAGAATTGCCCAAGAGACCCAGTACTTC
d_gene: NA; v_gene: TRBV11-2; abundance: NA; j_gene: TRBJ2-2; CDR3aa: CASSDRRTRTGELFF; CDR3nt: TGTGCCAGCAGCGACCGGAGGACACGCACCGGGGAGCTGTTTTTT
d_gene: NA; v_gene: TRBV5-6; abundance: NA; j_gene: TRBJ1-2; CDR3aa: CASSLDRGANYGYTF; CDR3nt: TGTGCCAGCAGCTTGGATCGGGGAGCTAACTATGGCTACACCTTC
d_gene: NA; v_gene: TRBV5-6; abundance: few; j_gene: TRBJ1-5; CDR3aa: CASSSRFSSGYQPQHF; CDR3nt: TGTGCCAGCAGCTCCCGATTCAGTAGTGGTTATCAGCCCCAGCATTTT
d_gene: TRBD1; v_gene: TRBV10-3; abundance: NA; j_gene: TRBJ2-7; CDR3aa: CAISDPDRAEYF; CDR3nt: TGTGCCATCAGTGACCCGGACAGGGCTGAGTACTTC
d_gene: NA; v_gene: TRBV27; abundance: once; j_gene: TRBJ2-5; CDR3aa: CASSLRTGSAQYF; CDR3nt: TGTGCCAGCAGTCTAAGGACGGGTAGTGCCCAGTACTTC